These 30 T cell receptor beta chains share one sample of origin, sequenced in a study of OX40 agonist ivuxolimab in advanced cancers. This table comes from immunoSEQ multiplex PCR, and its TCRdb copy is limited to in-frame clones, with some not included. The data show over 60,000 clones, over 75% seen once. The sequencing here drew on CD4+ or CD8+ T cells sorted from blood, taken in a trial of the OX40 agonist ivuxolimab. The receptors derive from an adult with an advanced solid tumor such as melanoma, head and neck, liver or kidney cancer.

This chain links TRBV6-5 with TRBJ2-2, with 10 bases matching TRBD2. The CDR3 contains 14 residues. V trimming: 4 bases; J trimming: 4 bases; junction bases outside the gene matches: 0. CDR1 is MNHEY and CDR2 is SVGAGI in the germline V gene. The CDR3 DNA follows: TGTGCCAGCAGTTGGACTAGCGGCACCGGGGAGCTGTTTTTT. Protein product: CASSWTSGTGELFF.

The chain combines TRBV6-4 with TRBJ2-1; weak D call: TRBD2 (6 bases). CDR1 MRHNA and CDR2 SNTAGT come from the germline V gene. The CDR3 length is 16 residues. The ends were cut back, 5 bases at V and 4 bases at J, with 18 bases in the middle. The CDR3 region is CASSSRPGGSYNEQFF. CDR3 DNA: TGTGCCAGCAGTTCCCGACCCGGGGGTTCTTACAATGAGCAGTTCTTC.

This chain connects TRBV7-7 to TRBJ1-5; a possible D gene is TRBD1 (5 bases). Trimming shortened V by 3 bases and J by 7 bases, and 10 bases separated the two germline ends. The CDR3 covers 13 residues. Germline V lookup: CDR1 SSHAT, CDR2 FNYEAQ (reference sequence). The CDR3 is CASSLGRDQPQHF. The CDR3 DNA follows: TGTGCCAGCAGCTTGGGCAGGGACCAGCCCCAGCATTTT.

This clone was picked up a small number of times. This chain uses TRBV5-5 with TRBJ1-2; TRBD1 is a possible D gene (5 bases). Germline CDR1 is SGHKS and CDR2 is YYEKEE (reference sequence). The V end was cut by 4 bases, the J end by 7 bases, with 23 bases between. CDR3 length: 16 amino acids. The DNA of the CDR3 is TGTGCCAGCAGCGGGATATTATGGGGCGGAACAGGTGGCTACACCTTC. Residues: CASSGILWGGTGGYTF.

Notes on this clone: Other DNA sequences from this sample encode an identical CDR3 as well. The V gene is TRBV6-5, the J gene TRBJ2-2; D is possibly TRBD1 or TRBD2 (5 bases each). Germline CDR1 and CDR2: MNHEY and SVGAGI. The V end was cut by 0 bases, the J end by 5 bases, with 10 bases between. This CDR3 is built from 15 residues. CDR3 residues: CASSYSGRRTGELFF. The CDR3 DNA reads TGTGCCAGCAGTTACTCGGGACGGAGGACCGGGGAGCTGTTTTTT.

This chain connects TRBV5-8 to TRBJ1-5; TRBD1 agrees at 9 bases. Germline V gene data show CDR1 as SGHTS and CDR2 as YDEGEE. The CDR3 loop spans 14 amino acids. Germline trimming cut 3 bases from V and 4 bases from J; bases unmatched to any gene: 2. The DNA for the CDR3 is TGTGCCAGCAGCTCGGGACAGGGAAATCAGCCCCAGCATTTT. Its protein is CASSSGQGNQPQHF.

This chain connects TRBV7-2 to TRBJ2-3; no reliable D call. Trimming cost V 4 bases and J 2 bases, with 13 bases left between them. This CDR3 has 15 amino acids. Germline loops: CDR1 SGHTA, CDR2 FQGNSA. The CDR3 region is CASSWVATATDTQYF. CDR3 DNA: TGTGCCAGCAGCTGGGTTGCAACGGCCACAGATACGCAGTATTTT.

V is TRBV7-3 and J is TRBJ1-6; D gene uncertain. The CDR3 totals 15 residues. The germline V and J ends were trimmed by 5 bases and 7 bases, with 15 bases remaining between them. CDR1 and CDR2 from the germline V gene are SGHTA and FQGTGA. The CDR3 sequence: CASSKGQSRNSPLHF. The CDR3 coding sequence is TGTGCCAGCAGCAAAGGTCAGAGTAGGAATTCACCCCTCCACTTT.

This chain connects TRBV2 to TRBJ1-6, with D possibly TRBD1 on 6 matching bases. V was shortened by 6 bases and J by 9 bases, with 21 bases between the two germline ends. The CDR3 length is 16 residues. Germline V CDR1 and CDR2: SNHLY, FYNNEI. The CDR3 DNA is TGTGCCAGCAGGTCCGAGGGGGGGGGCATGGGTTCACCCCTCCACTTT. This sequence encodes CASRSEGGGMGSPLHF.

The V and J genes are TRBV6-5 and TRBJ1-1, with a tentative D call TRBD1 (5 bases). The CDR3 contains 14 residues. Looked up from germline, CDR1 is MNHEY and CDR2 is SVGAGI. V was trimmed by 7 bases and J by 5 bases, leaving 17 bases between them. The CDR3 loop reads CASKVPQGGTEAFF. The CDR3 DNA follows: TGTGCCAGCAAAGTACCCCAGGGCGGAACTGAAGCTTTCTTT.

The chain couples TRBV2 to TRBJ2-1; TRBD1 matches at 8 bases. The J segment lost 9 bases and the V segment lost 7 bases, leaving 11 bases of the junction unmatched. The germline CDR1 and CDR2 sequences are SNHLY and FYNNEI. The CDR3 is 14 residues long. CDR3 nucleotides: TGTGCCAGCACCCTGGGTCAGGGGGCGCGTGAGCAGTTCTTC. Its translation: CASTLGQGAREQFF.

V is TRBV29-1 and J is TRBJ2-2, with unresolved D. Trimming pared 7 bases from V and 2 bases from J, leaving 17 bases between. CDR1 SQVTM and CDR2 ANQGSEA come from the germline V gene. The CDR3 is 15 amino acids. The CDR3 nucleotides read TGCAGCGCGACGCTTCAGGCACTTAACACCGGGGAGCTGTTTTTT. Translating gives CSATLQALNTGELFF.

CDR3 DNA: TGTGCCAGCAGGAGCCGGGACAGGGGGCCCTACAATGAGCAGTTCTTC. Its translation: CASRSRDRGPYNEQFF. The genes are TRBV5-4 and TRBJ2-1; 12 nucleotides align to TRBD1. This CDR3 has 16 residues. Trimming cost V 5 bases and J 2 bases; bases outside gene matches: 5. The V gene's germline CDR1 is SGHNT and CDR2 YYREEE (reference sequence).

The chain couples TRBV25-1 to TRBJ1-1, with D perhaps matching TRBD1 (6 bases). Trimming cost V 4 bases and J 2 bases, with 14 bases left between them. CDR1 is MGHDK and CDR2 is SYGVNS in the germline V gene. The CDR3 has 15 residues. The CDR3 loop reads CASSAEQGPNTEAFF. Written as DNA, the CDR3 is TGTGCCAGCAGTGCCGAACAGGGCCCTAACACTGAAGCTTTCTTT. The variable domain in full, with the rest retrieved from reference TRBV25-1 and TRBJ1-1, is EADIYQTPRYLVIGTGKKITLECSQTMGHDKMYWYQQDPGMELHLIHYSYGVNSTEKGDLSSESTVSRIRTEHFPLTLESARPSHTSQYLCASSAEQGPNTEAFFGQGTRLTVV.

The chain is built from TRBV7-2 and TRBJ1-4; D remains ambiguous. This CDR3 is 14 amino acids long. Per germline, CDR1 SGHTA and CDR2 FQGNSA. V was cut by 5 bases and J by 7 bases, with 14 bases left in between. In DNA form, the CDR3 reads TGTGCCAGCAGCGCCCATTACTCGCGTGAAAAACTGTTTTTT. Its translation is CASSAHYSREKLFF.

This clone came up once. The chain employs TRBV7-9 and TRBJ2-3; perhaps TRBD2 as D (7 bases). The V end was cut by 6 bases, the J end by 6 bases, with 16 bases between. Germline values: CDR1 SEHNR, CDR2 FQNEAQ (reference sequence). The CDR3 length is 14 residues. In DNA form, the CDR3 reads TGTGCCAGCAGAACGGCGGGGGCGTTGGATACGCAGTATTTT. It specifies CASRTAGALDTQYF.

The rearrangement joins TRBV7-9 to TRBJ1-3; D is unresolved. The CDR3 runs 13 residues. Germline CDR1 is SEHNR and CDR2 is FQNEAQ (reference sequence). V was clipped by 5 bases and J by 4 bases, with 9 bases between them. The CDR3 DNA sequence: TGTGCCAGCAGCATAAGACCCGGAAACACCATATATTTT. This gives the protein CASSIRPGNTIYF.

This chain uses TRBV15 with TRBJ2-5; D may be TRBD2 (6 bases). CDR3 length: 15 residues. Germline-derived CDR1 and CDR2 are LNHNV and YYDKDF (reference sequence). V was clipped by 5 bases and J by 5 bases, with 18 bases between them. The CDR3 is CATSGGSTLMETQYF. The CDR3 DNA is TGTGCCACCAGCGGGGGGTCCACCCTGATGGAGACCCAGTACTTC.

The chain has TRBV18 and TRBJ2-1; D might be TRBD1 (5 bases). Trimming took 1 base from V and 5 from J, leaving 12 bases between them. The CDR3 extends over 15 amino acids. The germline V gene has CDR1 KGHSH and CDR2 LQKENI. In DNA, the CDR3 is TGTGCCAGCTCACCACTGCAGGGTCGGCACAATGAGCAGTTCTTC. This sequence encodes CASSPLQGRHNEQFF.

This sequence joins TRBV18 and TRBJ1-6; 8 bases agree with TRBD1. The V segment lost 3 bases and the J segment 7 bases; nucleotides outside the gene matches: 5. The germline CDR1 and CDR2 sequences are KGHSH and LQKENI. There are 15 residues in the CDR3. Here the CDR3 DNA reads TGTGCCAGCTCACCGCAGGGACAGGAGAATTCACCCCTCCACTTT. Its protein is CASSPQGQENSPLHF.

This chain uses TRBV11-3 with TRBJ2-1; 7 bases match TRBD2. Looked up from germline, CDR1 is SGHNT and CDR2 is YENEEA. Trimming cost V 0 bases and J 10 bases; bases outside gene matches: 3. The CDR3 extends over 13 amino acids. CDR3 sequence (DNA): TGTGCCAGCAGCTTAGATGGGGGAGGGGAGCAGTTCTTC. This sequence encodes CASSLDGGGEQFF. The whole variable domain, remainder taken from reference TRBV11-3 and TRBJ2-1, is EAGVVQSPRYKIIEKKQPVAFWCNPISGHNTLYWYLQNLGQGPELLIRYENEEAVDDSQLPKDRFSAERLKGVDSTLKIQPAELGDSAVYLCASSLDGGGEQFFGPGTRLTVL.

The chain joins TRBV7-9 to TRBJ2-5; no clear D gene. Trimming shortened V by 7 bases and J by 2 bases, and 17 bases separated the two germline ends. CDR1 and CDR2 (germline): SEHNR, FQNEAQ (reference sequence). This CDR3 is 15 amino acids long. CDR3 nucleotides: TGTGCCAGCACCTCCTATAGGATGGGGCAAGAGACCCAGTACTTC. It codes for CASTSYRMGQETQYF.

The chain carries TRBV7-3 and TRBJ1-1; no clear D gene. Trimming shortened V by 5 bases and J by 2 bases, and 12 bases separated the two germline ends. Per the germline V gene, CDR1 is SGHTA and CDR2 is FQGTGA. The CDR3 contains 14 residues. This CDR3 reads CASSPGAPNTEAFF. The CDR3 coding sequence is TGTGCCAGCAGCCCAGGAGCTCCTAACACTGAAGCTTTCTTT.

The gene calls are TRBV18 and TRBJ1-1; D gene uncertain. Trimming removed 1 base from V and 4 bases from J, with 10 bases in between. From germline, CDR1 is KGHSH and CDR2 LQKENI. The CDR3 is made up of 14 amino acids. CDR3 loop: CASSPLDSGTEAFF. Here the CDR3 DNA reads TGTGCCAGCTCACCACTCGATTCGGGCACTGAAGCTTTCTTT. Together with reference TRBV18 and TRBJ1-1, the CDR3 gives the full variable domain: NAGVMQNPRHLVRRRGQEARLRCSPMKGHSHVYWYRQLPEEGLKFMVYLQKENIIDESGMPKERFSAEFPKEGPSILRIQQVVRGDSAAYFCASSPLDSGTEAFFGQGTRLTVV.

This clone was recorded once. This sequence joins TRBV7-3 and TRBJ2-1; 12 nucleotides match TRBD1. CDR1 SGHTA and CDR2 FQGTGA come from the germline V gene. This CDR3 spans 18 amino acids. J was trimmed by 7 bases and V by 0 bases; bases with no gene match: 10. The CDR3 nucleotides read TGTGCCAGCAGCTTAACTCTAGCGGGACAGGGGGCCGGGAATGAGCAGTTCTTC. Translating it yields CASSLTLAGQGAGNEQFF.

The V call is TRBV6-5, the J call TRBJ1-6; the match to TRBD1 covers 7 bases. The CDR3 loop spans 14 amino acids. The V segment lost 6 bases and the J segment 10 bases; nucleotides outside the gene matches: 9. Germline CDR1 is MNHEY and CDR2 is SVGAGI. CDR3 coding DNA: TGTGCCAGCAGGGGGGACAGCTTGCCGTCACCCCTCCACTTT. Its protein is CASRGDSLPSPLHF.

The chain combines TRBV6-5 with TRBJ2-7, with 9 bases fitting TRBD2. Trimming took 2 bases from V and 3 from J; bases not matched to a gene: 5. The CDR3 consists of 15 residues. Germline CDR1 MNHEY, CDR2 SVGAGI. CDR3 residues: CASSYRQRGVYEQYF. CDR3 DNA: TGTGCCAGCAGTTACCGCCAGCGGGGGGTCTACGAGCAGTACTTC.

The chain employs TRBV7-2 and TRBJ2-5, with D tentatively TRBD1 or TRBD2 (6 bases each). The germline V and J ends were trimmed by 2 bases and 4 bases, with 17 bases remaining between them. This CDR3 spans 16 amino acids. In germline, CDR1 is SGHTA, CDR2 FQGNSA. The CDR3 sequence: CASSLRRGAGPETQYF. The CDR3 region has the DNA TGTGCCAGCAGCTTACGGAGGGGGGCCGGCCCAGAGACCCAGTACTTC.

Worth noting for this clone: Compared with germline, one end of the junction differs, possibly owing to a read error. At the DNA level, this CDR3 is encoded by other sequences in the same sample as well. This chain uses TRBV29-1 with TRBJ1-2; possibly TRBD1 for D (5 bases). The CDR3 is made up of 13 amino acids. The germline V gene has CDR1 SQVTM and CDR2 ANQGSEA. The DNA for the CDR3 is TGCAGCGTCCGCGGGGGGGATAACTATGGTTACACCTTC. It yields the protein CSVRGGDNYGYTF.

CDR3 amino acids: CASSLMGMNTEAFF. The CDR3 DNA reads as TGTGCCAGCAGCTTGATGGGGATGAACACTGAAGCTTTCTTT. The V gene is TRBV5-4, the J gene TRBJ1-1; D is unresolved. V was trimmed by 1 base and J by 0 bases, leaving 7 bases between them. The CDR3 runs to 14 residues. The germline CDR1 and CDR2 sequences are SGHNT and YYREEE (reference sequence).